This record covers a single T cell receptor beta chain. Its cognate antigen is unknown. Each CDR3 protein gets one entry after TCRdb re-called the RT-PCR reads with MiXCR. The repertoire holds 500,000 to 600,000 distinct CDR3 sequences, with roughly 10% as singletons. Looked up from germline, CDR1 is SGHRS and CDR2 is YFSETQ. Trimming at V came to 4 bases and at J to 5 bases, leaving 10 bases not matched to a gene. The CDR3 loop spans 15 amino acids. This sample stems from a study of response to subunit inactivated influenza vaccine. Study-wide results and limits: The study's authors posited that every seasonal influenza vaccination enlists few new T cells.

The sample consisted of PBMCs from blood, taken on the day of vaccination. This TCR derives from a man aged 50 to 59 who received an inactivated influenza vaccine. V gene TRBV5-1 combines with J gene TRBJ2-7, with 9 bases that match TRBD1. CDR3 region: CASSRENRGRNEQYF. For the CDR3, the DNA is TGCGCCAGCAGCCGAGAGAACAGGGGGCGTAACGAGCAGTACTTC.